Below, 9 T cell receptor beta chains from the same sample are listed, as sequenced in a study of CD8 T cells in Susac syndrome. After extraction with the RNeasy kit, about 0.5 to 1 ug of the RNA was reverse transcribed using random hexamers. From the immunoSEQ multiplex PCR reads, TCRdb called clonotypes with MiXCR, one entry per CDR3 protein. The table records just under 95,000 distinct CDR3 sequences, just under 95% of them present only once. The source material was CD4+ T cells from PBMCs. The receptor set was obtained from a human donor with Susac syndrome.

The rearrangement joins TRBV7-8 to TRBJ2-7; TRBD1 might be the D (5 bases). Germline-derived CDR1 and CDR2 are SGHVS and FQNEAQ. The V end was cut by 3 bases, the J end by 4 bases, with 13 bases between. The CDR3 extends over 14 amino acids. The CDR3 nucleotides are TGTGCCAGCAGCTTCCAGGGCACACTATACGAGCAGTACTTC. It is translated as CASSFQGTLYEQYF.

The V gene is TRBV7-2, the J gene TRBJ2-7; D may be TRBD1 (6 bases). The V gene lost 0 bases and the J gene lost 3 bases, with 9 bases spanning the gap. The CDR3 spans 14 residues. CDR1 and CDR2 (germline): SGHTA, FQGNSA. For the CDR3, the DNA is TGTGCCAGCAGCTTAGCAGGGGGAAGCTACGAGCAGTACTTC. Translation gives CASSLAGGSYEQYF. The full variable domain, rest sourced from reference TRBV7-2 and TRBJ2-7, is GAGVSQSPSNKVTEKGKDVELRCDPISGHTALYWYRQSLGQGLEFLIYFQGNSAPDKSGLPSDRFSAERTGGSVSTLTIQRTQQEDSAVYLCASSLAGGSYEQYFGPGTRLTVT.

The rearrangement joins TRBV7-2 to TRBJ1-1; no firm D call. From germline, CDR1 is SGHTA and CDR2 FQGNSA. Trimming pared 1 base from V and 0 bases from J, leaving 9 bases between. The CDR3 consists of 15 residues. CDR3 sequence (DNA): TGTGCCAGCAGCTTAGGGTTAGGGATGAACACTGAAGCTTTCTTT. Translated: CASSLGLGMNTEAFF.

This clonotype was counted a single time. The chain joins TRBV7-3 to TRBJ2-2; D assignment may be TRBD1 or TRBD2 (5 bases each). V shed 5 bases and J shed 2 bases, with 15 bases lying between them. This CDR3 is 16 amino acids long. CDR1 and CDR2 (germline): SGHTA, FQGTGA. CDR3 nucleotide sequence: TGTGCCAGCAGCCGAACCCCGGGACCCAACACCGGGGAGCTGTTTTTT. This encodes CASSRTPGPNTGELFF.

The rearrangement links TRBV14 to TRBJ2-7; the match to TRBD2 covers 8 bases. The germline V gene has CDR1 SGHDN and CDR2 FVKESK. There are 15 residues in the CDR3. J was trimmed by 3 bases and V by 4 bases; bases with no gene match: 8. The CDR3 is CASSLNRGGGYEQYF. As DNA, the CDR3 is TGTGCCAGCAGCCTAAACCGGGGGGGAGGCTACGAGCAGTACTTC.

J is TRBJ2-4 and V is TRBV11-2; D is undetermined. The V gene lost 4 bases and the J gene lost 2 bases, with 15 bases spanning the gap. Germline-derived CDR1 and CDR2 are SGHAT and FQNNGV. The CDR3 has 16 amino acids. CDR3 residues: CASSSRKGFPKNIQYF. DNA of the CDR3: TGTGCCAGCAGCTCTCGGAAGGGTTTTCCCAAAAACATTCAGTACTTC.

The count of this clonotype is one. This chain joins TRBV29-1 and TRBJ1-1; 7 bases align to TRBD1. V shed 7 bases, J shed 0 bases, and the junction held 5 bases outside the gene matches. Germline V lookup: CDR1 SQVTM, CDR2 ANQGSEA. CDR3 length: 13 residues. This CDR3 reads CSARDRLNTEAFF. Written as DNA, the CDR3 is TGCAGCGCCCGGGACAGACTGAACACTGAAGCTTTCTTT.

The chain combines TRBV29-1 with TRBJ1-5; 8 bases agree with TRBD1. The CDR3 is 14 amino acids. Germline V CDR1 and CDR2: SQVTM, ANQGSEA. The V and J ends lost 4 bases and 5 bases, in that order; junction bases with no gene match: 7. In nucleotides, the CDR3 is TGCAGCGTTGCACAGGGGGGGCCAGATCAGCCCCAGCATTTT. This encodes CSVAQGGPDQPQHF.

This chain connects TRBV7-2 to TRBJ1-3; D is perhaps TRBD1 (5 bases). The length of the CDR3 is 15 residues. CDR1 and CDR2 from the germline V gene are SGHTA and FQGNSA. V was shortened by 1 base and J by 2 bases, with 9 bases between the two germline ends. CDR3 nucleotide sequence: TGTGCCAGCAGCTTAGGGGGGGATCCTGGAAACACCATATATTTT. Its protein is CASSLGGDPGNTIYF.